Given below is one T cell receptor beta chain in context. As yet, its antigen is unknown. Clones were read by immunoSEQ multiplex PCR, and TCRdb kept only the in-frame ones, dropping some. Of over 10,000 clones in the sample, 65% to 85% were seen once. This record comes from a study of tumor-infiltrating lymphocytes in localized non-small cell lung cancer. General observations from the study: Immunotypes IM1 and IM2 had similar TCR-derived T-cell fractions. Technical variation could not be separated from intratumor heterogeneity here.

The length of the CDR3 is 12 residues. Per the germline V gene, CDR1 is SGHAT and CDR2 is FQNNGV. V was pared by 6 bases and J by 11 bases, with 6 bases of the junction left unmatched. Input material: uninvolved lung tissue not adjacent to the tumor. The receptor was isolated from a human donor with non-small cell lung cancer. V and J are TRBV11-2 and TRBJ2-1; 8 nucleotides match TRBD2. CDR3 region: CASRSSGGQQFF. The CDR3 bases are TGTGCCAGCAGGTCGAGCGGGGGACAGCAGTTCTTC.